The next 3 T cell receptor beta chains were all read from a single sample in a study of beta chain features in type 1 diabetes. The study's findings and limits: Type 1 diabetes patients had moderately but significantly shorter TCRB CDR3s in all four CD4+ subsets.

Reverse transcription of all isolated RNA meant that expressed TCRB transcripts were sequenced. Using immunoSEQ multiplex PCR, the repertoire was profiled, and TCRdb retains in-frame clones only, with some absent. Here the sample spans 150,000 to 200,000 clones, around 63% being singletons. Their antigen targets remain unknown. Sample: naive CD4+ T cells from blood. The receptors originated from a man aged 30 to 45 with type 1 diabetes.

The chain's CDR3 is CASSLVGVAGRDTQYF. The CDR3, as DNA: TGTGCCAGCAGCTTAGTCGGCGTAGCGGGCCGAGATACGCAGTATTTT. This chain uses TRBV7-2 with TRBJ2-3, with 7 bases matching TRBD2. Germline CDR1 is SGHTA and CDR2 is FQGNSA. The length of the CDR3 is 16 residues. V gave up 1 base and J gave up 5 bases; unmatched junction bases: 9.

This clone was counted between two and nine times. The CDR3 DNA reads TGTGCCAGCAGTGTGGATGGCTACACCTTC. It is translated as CASSVDGYTF. V gene TRBV9 combines with J gene TRBJ1-2; D is undetermined. This CDR3 contains 10 residues. Germline V gene data show CDR1 as SGDLS and CDR2 as YYNGEE. Between the trimmed V and J ends, which lost 5 bases and 6 bases, there was a span of 5 bases.

The CDR3 loop is CSARPSHEQYF. DNA of the CDR3: TGCAGTGCTAGACCCTCACACGAGCAGTACTTC. The genes are TRBV20-1 and TRBJ2-7, with D unclear. Trimming took off 2 bases at V and 5 bases at J, with 7 bases between the two ends. Germline V lookup: CDR1 DFQATT, CDR2 SNEGSKA (reference sequence). The CDR3 is made up of 11 amino acids.